This T cell receptor (beta chain) was identified in a study of T cells in Graves' hyperthyroidism and ophthalmopathy. The authors obtained PBMCs from more than 9.5 ml of fresh peripheral blood. This clonotype was recorded at least ten times. Germline CDR1 is MNHNS and CDR2 is SASEGT. With 3 bases removed from V and 7 bases from J, the gap between germline ends came to 10 bases. This CDR3 has 13 residues. Regions amplified from RNA transcripts were the TCR beta CDR3 regions. HTBI primers were the set used in a first-round RT-PCR of the TCR CDR3. TCRdb re-called the multiplex PCR reads through MiXCR, storing one row per CDR3 protein. The sample carries roughly 200,000 distinct CDR3 sequences, about 16% recorded once.

Specimen: blood. V is TRBV6-1 and J is TRBJ2-1; TRBD2 might be the D (5 bases). This receptor was identified in a man aged 35-49 years with Graves' hyperthyroidism. The CDR3 reads CASSDGSGNEQFF. CDR3 sequence (DNA): TGTGCCAGCAGTGATGGAAGCGGTAATGAGCAGTTCTTC.